These T cell receptor beta chains were read from a single sample in a study of graft-versus-host responses after intestinal transplantation. These receptors have no identified antigens. This table comes from immunoSEQ multiplex PCR, and its TCRdb copy is limited to in-frame clones, with some not included. This repertoire shows about 94,000 clones, more than 85% found once; its top ten account for about 0.45%. The source was unstimulated CD8+ T cells sorted from spleen or lymph node cells, collected before intestinal transplant. The origin of the receptors is a human donor who received an intestinal transplant. CDR3s include the opening cysteine and the closing phenylalanine or tryptophan. D genes are given only for firm matches. The size of a clone is reported for some rows only, either as once, few or many, or as a class for expanded clones.

.	.	TRBJ1-5	13	TRBV1	TGCACCAGCTCCGGGACAGGTCGACAGCCCCAGCATTTT	CTSSGTGRQPQHF
.	.	TRBJ2-5	18	TRBV7-8	TGTGCCAGCAGCTTAGCGTTTTCCGACTTCCGGGACACAGAGACCCAGTACTTC	CASSLAFSDFRDTETQYF
.	.	TRBJ1-5	14	TRBV6-1	TGTGCCAGCAGTCCGGCAGGACTCAATCAGCCCCAGCATTTT	CASSPAGLNQPQHF
.	.	TRBJ2-2	14	TRBV4-1	TGCGCCAGCAGCCAAGGTCTCAACACCGGGGAGCTGTTTTTT	CASSQGLNTGELFF
.	TRBD2	TRBJ2-7	17	TRBV5-4	TGTGCCAGCAGCTCACCCGAACTAGCGGGAGGGAGTTACGAGCAGTACTTC	CASSSPELAGGSYEQYF
.	TRBD2	TRBJ2-1	16	TRBV4-1	TGCGCCAGCAGCCTTCAACTAGCGGGAGGGCCGAATGAGCAGTTCTTC	CASSLQLAGGPNEQFF
.	.	TRBJ2-6	16	TRBV15	TGTGCCACCAGCAGAGATAGGGGATCTGGGGCCAACGTCCTGACTTTC	CATSRDRGSGANVLTF
.	TRBD1	TRBJ1-2	14	TRBV6-5	TGTGCCAGCAGTTACGACAGGGTTGATAATGGCTACACCTTC	CASSYDRVDNGYTF
few	.	TRBJ1-6	15	TRBV6-5	TGTGCCAGCAGTTACAAATCAACTTATAATTCACCCCTCCACTTT	CASSYKSTYNSPLHF
once	.	TRBJ2-1	13	TRBV5-1	TGCGCCAGCAGGGATACGGGGATCTATGAGCAGTTCTTC	CASRDTGIYEQFF